These 3 T cell receptor beta chains share one sample of origin, sequenced in a study of blood T cell repertoires in COVID-19 (dated by TCRdb to 2018 to 2021). Library preparation employed the immunoSEQ multiplex PCR assay. TCRdb retrieved this table from immuneACCESS and kept in-frame rearrangements only. Not all clones are present; in checked studies, unresolved V genes account for under half, and no reason is known for the remainder. The sample table lists under 150,000 clones, roughly nine tenths of them with a count of one. The ten largest clones represent just over 3% of the sample. The sample comprised peripheral blood. These receptors were obtained from a woman aged 60 to 75 with active COVID-19.

The table lists this clone with a few counts. This sequence joins TRBV2 and TRBJ2-7, with 9 bases identical to TRBD2. Germline V gene data show CDR1 as SNHLY and CDR2 as FYNNEI. The CDR3 covers 16 residues. Trimming at V came to 0 bases and at J to 12 bases, leaving 15 bases not matched to a gene. CDR3 region: CASSEAPLAGSAVPYF. CDR3 DNA: TGTGCCAGCAGTGAAGCGCCTCTAGCGGGGTCCGCGGTTCCGTACTTC.

J is TRBJ2-2 and V is TRBV6-5, with TRBD2 identical over 9 bases. The CDR3 sequence is 16 residues long. The J segment lost 1 base and the V segment lost 2 bases, leaving 2 bases of the junction unmatched. Germline V gene data show CDR1 as MNHEY and CDR2 as SVGAGI. CDR3 bases: TGTGCCAGCAGTTACAAGACTAGCGGGAACACCGGGGAGCTGTTTTTT. This translates into CASSYKTSGNTGELFF.

This clone showed up just once. This chain joins TRBV18 and TRBJ2-7; 11 nucleotides agree with TRBD2. The trim removed 3 bases at V and 3 bases at J, leaving 1 base unmatched. The CDR3 has 14 amino acids. CDR1 and CDR2 (germline): KGHSH, LQKENI. The CDR3 DNA reads TGTGCCAGCTCACCCACTAGCGGGGGCTACGAGCAGTACTTC. It is translated as CASSPTSGGYEQYF.